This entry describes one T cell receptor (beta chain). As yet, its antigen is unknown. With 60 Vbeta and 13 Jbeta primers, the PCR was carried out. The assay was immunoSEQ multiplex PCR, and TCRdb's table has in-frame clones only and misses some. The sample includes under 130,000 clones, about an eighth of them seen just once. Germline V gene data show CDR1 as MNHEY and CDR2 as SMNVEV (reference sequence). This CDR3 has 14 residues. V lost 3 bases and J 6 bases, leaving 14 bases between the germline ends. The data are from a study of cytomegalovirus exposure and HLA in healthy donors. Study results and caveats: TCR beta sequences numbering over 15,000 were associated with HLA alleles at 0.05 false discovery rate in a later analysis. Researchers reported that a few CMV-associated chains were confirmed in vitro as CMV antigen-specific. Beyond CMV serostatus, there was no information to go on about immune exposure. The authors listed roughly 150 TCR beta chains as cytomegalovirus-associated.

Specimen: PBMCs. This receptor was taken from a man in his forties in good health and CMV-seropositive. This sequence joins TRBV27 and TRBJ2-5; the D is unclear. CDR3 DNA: TGTGCCAGCAGTTTTTCAGGCCCCCGGCAGACCCAGTACTTC. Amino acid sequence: CASSFSGPRQTQYF.